The source of this T cell receptor beta chain is a study of regulatory dendritic cells for organ transplantation. Overall study context: On day 6, the dendritic cells were exposed to LPS. Study results and caveats: Memory CD8+ T cells were the most oligoclonal; naive cells were highly diverse. Resting memory CD8+ T cells held the most alloreactive clonotypes.

Libraries were prepared by immunoSEQ multiplex PCR; TCRdb keeps only in-frame clonotypes and omits some of them. In the table there are 15,000 to 20,000 clones, approximately 79% of which are singletons. Sorted subsets were CFSE-labeled and cultured approximately 5 days with allogeneic dendritic cells. Memory T cells were CD45RO+, naive were CD45RA+, sorted by FACS. As regards this clone: Its specificity is unknown.

The germline V gene encodes CDR1 SGDLS and CDR2 YYNGEE. CDR3 length: 17 residues. J was trimmed by 2 bases and V by 3 bases; bases with no gene match: 10. The clonotype was recovered from a human donor in good health. This chain connects TRBV9 to TRBJ2-1, with TRBD1 identical over 8 bases. Sequenced sample: memory CD4+ T cells from blood cultured with regulatory dendritic cells. Subset specified: CD45RO+ memory T cells. This CDR3 is CASSADRGTGAYNEQFF. CDR3 DNA: TGTGCCAGCAGCGCAGATCGCGGGACAGGAGCCTACAATGAGCAGTTCTTC.